One and the same sample provided the 21 T cell receptor beta chains below, sequenced in a study of T cells in Graves' hyperthyroidism and ophthalmopathy. TCR beta CDR3 regions were amplified from RNA transcripts. The HTBI primer set was used in a first-round RT-PCR of the TCR CDR3. TCRdb re-called the multiplex PCR reads with MiXCR, one entry per CDR3 protein. This sample has a few hundred thousand distinct CDR3 sequences, with roughly 46% found just once. Material: peripheral blood or thyroid tissue (not recorded which). The source of these receptors is a young woman with Graves' hyperthyroidism.

This clonotype came up a few times. The J gene is TRBJ2-2, the V gene TRBV6-1, with 13 bases identical to TRBD2. The germline gives CDR1 MNHNS, CDR2 SASEGT. V was clipped by 5 bases and J by 4 bases; unmatched bases: 1. This CDR3 has 15 amino acids. The CDR3 protein is CASSRLAGGTGELFF. CDR3 DNA: TGTGCCAGCAGTAGACTAGCGGGAGGCACCGGGGAGCTGTTTTTT.

This clonotype was picked up many times. The rearrangement joins TRBV5-1 to TRBJ1-4; D possibly corresponds to TRBD1 (6 bases). The V gene's germline CDR1 is SGHRS and CDR2 YFSETQ. V shed 2 bases and J shed 0 bases, with 8 bases lying between them. This CDR3 contains 15 residues. CDR3 residues: CASSFRTATNEKLFF. Written as DNA, the CDR3 is TGCGCCAGCAGCTTTCGGACAGCAACTAATGAAAAACTGTTTTTT.

The sample holds a few counts of this clonotype. The chain employs TRBV7-3 and TRBJ2-7; TRBD1 agrees at 7 bases. V was clipped by 2 bases and J by 5 bases; unmatched bases: 6. The CDR3 is made up of 14 amino acids. In germline, CDR1 is SGHTA, CDR2 FQGTGA. CDR3 coding DNA: TGTGCCAGCAGCTTAGACAGGGTGAGCCACGAGCAGTACTTC. Amino acids: CASSLDRVSHEQYF.

The sample holds many counts of this clonotype. CDR3 sequence reads: CASSLGGAQGEQYF. CDR3 bases: TGTGCCAGCAGCTTAGGTGGGGCCCAGGGCGAGCAGTACTTC. J is TRBJ2-7 and V is TRBV7-2, with a weak D call TRBD1 (5 bases). Germline lookup yields CDR1 SGHTA and CDR2 FQGNSA. The CDR3 covers 14 residues. V gave up 1 base and J gave up 6 bases, with 13 bases separating them. Full variable domain (missing parts from reference TRBV7-2 and TRBJ2-7): GAGVSQSPSNKVTEKGKDVELRCDPISGHTALYWYRQSLGQGLEFLIYFQGNSAPDKSGLPSDRFSAERTGGSVSTLTIQRTQQEDSAVYLCASSLGGAQGEQYFGPGTRLTVT.

The chain has TRBV7-2 and TRBJ1-1; D may be TRBD1 (5 bases). This CDR3 has 15 residues. The V gene's germline CDR1 is SGHTA and CDR2 FQGNSA. V dropped 6 bases and J dropped 0 bases, with 14 bases sitting between them. CDR3 region: CASRDTFGVNTEAFF. The CDR3 DNA follows: TGTGCCAGCAGGGACACCTTCGGGGTGAACACTGAAGCTTTCTTT. The full variable domain, rest sourced from reference TRBV7-2 and TRBJ1-1, is GAGVSQSPSNKVTEKGKDVELRCDPISGHTALYWYRQSLGQGLEFLIYFQGNSAPDKSGLPSDRFSAERTGGSVSTLTIQRTQQEDSAVYLCASRDTFGVNTEAFFGQGTRLTVV.

This clonotype has ten or more counts. This chain uses TRBV24-1 with TRBJ1-1, with D tentatively TRBD1 (5 bases). V was cut by 5 bases and J by 1 base, with 10 bases left in between. This CDR3 has 14 amino acids. Germline CDR1 and CDR2: KGHDR and SFDVKD. The CDR3 loop reads CATSVGRQNTEAFF. CDR3 coding DNA: TGTGCCACCAGTGTGGGACGGCAGAACACTGAAGCTTTCTTT.

This clonotype was recorded at least ten times. The chain carries TRBV6-5 and TRBJ1-1, with 7 bases matching TRBD1. V dropped 6 bases and J dropped 9; count of bases not matched to a gene: 7. Germline-derived CDR1 and CDR2 are MNHEY and SVGAGI. There are 12 residues in the CDR3. The chain's CDR3 is CASSKGGQQAFF. The CDR3 coding sequence is TGTGCCAGCAGCAAAGGGGGACAGCAAGCTTTCTTT.

A few counts support this clonotype. V and J are TRBV9 and TRBJ1-3; 8 nucleotides line up with TRBD1. After removal of 2 bases from V and 8 bases from J, the junction contained 12 bases not matched to a gene. In germline, CDR1 is SGDLS, CDR2 YYNGEE. The CDR3 runs 16 residues. The CDR3 loop is CASSVGPDRDFDTIYF. As DNA, the CDR3 is TGTGCCAGCAGCGTCGGTCCGGACAGGGATTTTGACACCATATATTTT.

Notes on this clonotype: This could be a read error, since a much larger clone is one nucleotide away. This chain connects TRBV2 to TRBJ2-7; D call uncertain. The CDR3 covers 13 residues. Germline CDR1 is SNHLY and CDR2 is FYNNEI. V was trimmed by 4 bases and J by 7 bases, leaving 14 bases between them. The CDR3 loop reads CASSVRWQQEQYF. The CDR3 DNA reads as TGTGCCAGCAGTGTTAGATGGCAACAAGAGCAGTACTTC.

In regard to this clonotype: It may be a read error: a sequence one base away is much more abundant. No conserved phenylalanine or tryptophan ends this CDR3, so it is likely a read error. The V call is TRBV10-3, the J call TRBJ1-1; no definite D call. Germline assignment: CDR1 ENHRY and CDR2 SYGVKD. This CDR3 is built from 11 residues. For the CDR3, the DNA is TGTGCCAGCAGTTACCTCGCTGAAGCTTTCCTT. This encodes CASSYLAEAFL.

The count of this clonotype is one. A read error may explain this, as a much larger clone is one base away. This rearrangement joins TRBV5-4 to TRBJ1-6; 8 bases are shared with TRBD1. From germline, CDR1 is SGHNT and CDR2 YYREEE (reference sequence). CDR3 length equals 18 residues. The CDR3 loop reads CAGSQPGTGFSYNSPLHF. The CDR3 DNA is TGTGCCGGCAGTCAACCCGGGACAGGTTTCTCCTATAATTCACCCCTCCACTTT.

This clonotype has a count of ten or more. The DNA of the CDR3 is TGTGCCAGCAGTTCACAGGGCAGGAACACTGAAGCTTTCTTT. This gives the protein CASSSQGRNTEAFF. The chain joins TRBV6-6 to TRBJ1-1; tentative D call: TRBD1 (6 bases). Germline V lookup: CDR1 MNHNY, CDR2 SVGAGI (reference sequence). There are 14 residues in the CDR3. Trimming pared 4 bases from V and 1 base from J, leaving 10 bases between.

This clonotype was seen at least ten times. The chain uses TRBV20-1 and TRBJ2-7; 7 bases match TRBD2. The CDR3 covers 15 residues. Trimming removed 3 bases from V and 6 bases from J; junction bases left unmatched: 14. The V gene's germline CDR1 is DFQATT and CDR2 SNEGSKA (reference sequence). CDR3 residues: CSASPWTRSVGEQYF. The CDR3 nucleotides read TGCAGTGCTAGCCCCTGGACTAGATCTGTCGGCGAGCAGTACTTC.

The table lists this clonotype with a count of one. The V gene is TRBV29-1, the J gene TRBJ2-2; TRBD2 agrees at 8 bases. There are 16 residues in the CDR3. With 4 bases clipped from V and 0 bases from J, the junction kept 7 bases outside the gene matches. Germline V gene sequence: CDR1 SQVTM, CDR2 ANQGSEA. The CDR3: CSVGRGGLANTGELFF. Here the CDR3 DNA reads TGCAGCGTTGGCCGGGGGGGACTAGCGAACACCGGGGAGCTGTTTTTT.

The chain has TRBV7-3 and TRBJ1-4; 8 nucleotides line up with TRBD1. V dropped 5 bases and J dropped 10; count of bases not matched to a gene: 12. The CDR3 length is 15 residues. Germline-derived CDR1 and CDR2 are SGHTA and FQGTGA. The CDR3 DNA reads TGTGCCAGCAGCCGCGGACAGGGCGTTTCGGGAAAACTGTTTTTT. Residues: CASSRGQGVSGKLFF.

This clonotype occurred once. The rearrangement joins TRBV10-3 to TRBJ1-1; D is unresolved. Germline lookup yields CDR1 ENHRY and CDR2 SYGVKD. This CDR3 has 9 amino acids. For the CDR3, the DNA is TGTGCTACGTACACTGAAGCTTTCTTT. Translating gives CATYTEAFF.

The rearrangement uses TRBV7-7 and TRBJ1-5; D gene ambiguous. The CDR3 has 15 residues. CDR1 SSHAT and CDR2 FNYEAQ come from the germline V gene (reference sequence). Trimming cost V 11 bases and J 0 bases, with 17 bases left between them. DNA for the CDR3: TGTGCCCCCGCTTATGGGGAGAGTAGCAATCAGCCCCAGCATTTT. Encoded protein: CAPAYGESSNQPQHF. The full variable domain, in which reference TRBV7-7 and TRBJ1-5 provide the parts outside the CDR3, is GAGVSQSPRYKVTKRGQDVTLRCDPISSHATLYWYQQALGQGPEFLTYFNYEAQPDKSGLPSDRFSAERPEGSISTLTIQRTEQRDSAMYRCAPAYGESSNQPQHFGDGTRLSIL.

The chain has TRBV7-3 and TRBJ1-2; a possible D gene is TRBD1 (5 bases). Trimming removed 5 bases at V and 8 bases at J, with 15 bases between. This CDR3 is 13 amino acids long. The germline gives CDR1 SGHTA, CDR2 FQGTGA. CDR3 DNA sequence: TGTGCCAGCAGCCCGGGACTAGCGGTGGGCTACACCTTC. Translating gives CASSPGLAVGYTF.

The chain has TRBV4-2 and TRBJ2-5; 11 nucleotides line up with TRBD2. After removal of 4 bases from V and 5 bases from J, the junction contained 6 bases not matched to a gene. This CDR3 is 15 amino acids long. Germline V CDR1 and CDR2: LGHNA, YNFKEQ. The chain's CDR3 is CASSPRLAGLETQYF. CDR3 nucleotide sequence: TGTGCCAGCAGCCCCAGACTAGCGGGATTGGAGACCCAGTACTTC.

The table lists this clonotype with many counts. The V and J genes are TRBV5-4 and TRBJ2-5; D tentatively reads TRBD1 or TRBD2 (6 bases each). The ends were cut back, 4 bases at V and 5 bases at J, with 24 bases in the middle. The germline gives CDR1 SGHNT, CDR2 YYREEE (reference sequence). This CDR3 has 17 amino acids. CDR3 DNA: TGTGCCAGCAGCCCGGGTGGGGGGCAGGGTATCGGCGAGACCCAGTACTTC. It translates to CASSPGGGQGIGETQYF.

V and J are TRBV6-2 or TRBV6-3 and TRBJ2-7, with D possibly TRBD2 on 5 matching bases. There are 16 residues in the CDR3. Per the germline V gene, CDR1 is MNHEY and CDR2 is SVGEGT. Trimming took off 5 bases at V and 7 bases at J, with 24 bases between the two ends. CDR3 DNA sequence: TGTGCCAGCAGTATGACCCTGGGCGCCGCCGGGGTGGAGCAGTACTTC. It codes for CASSMTLGAAGVEQYF.